Listed below are T cell receptor beta chains from one sample, sequenced in a study of identical twins. Each CDR3 protein is one row after TCRdb ran MiXCR on the 5' RACE reads. The sample includes hundreds of thousands of distinct CDR3 sequences, 9% to 15% of them seen just once. The data were also submitted as part of a second study, on yellow fever vaccine responses in identical twins.

The source material was PBMCs. The receptors stem from a woman aged 18 to 35 in good health. CDR3s include the opening cysteine and the closing phenylalanine or tryptophan. D genes are given only for firm matches. Some rows have no size entry. The others give once, few or many, or a class for an expanded clone.

length	J	size	V	D	DNA	CDR3
15	TRBJ2-3	NA	TRBV7-3	NA	TGTGCCAGCAGCTTACGGCCTAGCGCGACGGATACGCAGTATTTT	CASSLRPSATDTQYF
13	TRBJ1-1	many	TRBV3-1	NA	TGTGCCAGCAGCCAGGGCAGGGGCACTGAAGCTTTCTTT	CASSQGRGTEAFF
15	TRBJ2-1	few	TRBV18	NA	TGTGCCAGCTCACAGCTCAGGGTCTCCTACAATGAGCAGTTCTTC	CASSQLRVSYNEQFF
17	TRBJ1-3	few	TRBV9	NA	TGTGCCAGCAGCCCACTCGGCAGGGGAAACTCTGGAAACACCATATATTTT	CASSPLGRGNSGNTIYF
15	TRBJ2-5	few	TRBV4-1	NA	TGCGCCAGCAGCCAGACGGGTAGCGGACAAGAGACCCAGTACTTC	CASSQTGSGQETQYF
12	TRBJ2-1	NA	TRBV9	NA	TGTGCCAGCAGCGTAGGTGTGGGTGAGCAGTTCTTC	CASSVGVGEQFF
15	TRBJ1-5	NA	TRBV5-5	TRBD1	TGTGCCAGCAGCGCACGGACAGGGGCTAATCAGCCCCAGCATTTT	CASSARTGANQPQHF
14	TRBJ2-3	few	TRBV4-1	NA	TGCGCCAGCTCGGGGGCGGGACGGTCAGATACGCAGTATTTT	CASSGAGRSDTQYF
13	TRBJ2-1	NA	TRBV3-1	TRBD1	TGTGCCAGCAGCGGGCCACAGGGGGATGAGCAGTTCTTC	CASSGPQGDEQFF
15	TRBJ2-7	NA	TRBV7-9	NA	TGTGCCAGCAGCTTAGTAGGGGGACAAATTTACGAGCAGTACTTC	CASSLVGGQIYEQYF
14	TRBJ2-5	NA	TRBV5-5	NA	TGTGCCAGCAGCTTGTACGACCAGAGGGAGACCCAGTACTTC	CASSLYDQRETQYF
13	TRBJ2-4	few	TRBV29-1	NA	TGCAGCGTCCGGGACGGACACAAAAACATTCAGTACTTC	CSVRDGHKNIQYF
16	TRBJ2-6	few	TRBV12-3/TRBV12-4	NA	TGTGCCAGCACTAAAGGATGGGGATCCGGGGCCAACGTCCTGACTTTC	CASTKGWGSGANVLTF
14	TRBJ2-3	few	TRBV20-1	NA	TGCAGTGCTAGAGTATCAGGGGTCGCAGATACGCAGTATTTT	CSARVSGVADTQYF
15	TRBJ2-4	NA	TRBV19	NA	TGTGCCAGTATGGATGGCTGGAGTGCCAAAAACATTCAGTACTTC	CASMDGWSAKNIQYF
15	TRBJ1-4	NA	TRBV5-1	NA	TGCGCCAGCAGATTCGACAGCGCAACTAATGAAAAACTGTTTTTT	CASRFDSATNEKLFF
14	TRBJ2-7	NA	TRBV6-1	NA	TGTGCCAGCAGTGAAGTTCAGCGTCGCTACGAGCAGTACTTC	CASSEVQRRYEQYF
11	TRBJ2-5	few	TRBV20-1	NA	TGCAGTGCTAACCCAGGGGAGACCCAGTACTTC	CSANPGETQYF
13	TRBJ2-7	NA	TRBV14	NA	TGTGCCAGCAGCCAGGCCATCAACTACGAGCAGTACTTC	CASSQAINYEQYF
16	TRBJ2-3	NA	TRBV20-1	NA	TGCAGTGCTTCTTCCGGACTTTTCCTTGGCGCAGATACGCAGTATTTT	CSASSGLFLGADTQYF
15	TRBJ2-5	NA	TRBV5-5	NA	TGTGCCAGCAGCTTGGTCTCGCTCGGGTCAGAGACCCAGTACTTC	CASSLVSLGSETQYF
14	TRBJ2-5	NA	TRBV11-2	NA	TGTGCCAGCAGCTTATTGTGGGGCCTAGAGACCCAGTACTTC	CASSLLWGLETQYF
17	TRBJ2-3	NA	TRBV20-1	TRBD2	TGCAGTGCTAGAGGTGGACTAGCGGGAGTAGTAACAGATACGCAGTATTTT	CSARGGLAGVVTDTQYF
16	TRBJ2-2	NA	TRBV10-3	NA	TGTGCCATCAGTGAGTCGTTGGGAGCGAACACCGGGGAGCTGTTTTTT	CAISESLGANTGELFF
20	TRBJ2-5	NA	TRBV4-1	TRBD2	TGCGCCAGCAGCCAAGATCGCCTAGCGGGGGGTACCGGACTACAAGAGACCCAGTACTTC	CASSQDRLAGGTGLQETQYF
14	TRBJ2-3	few	TRBV5-1	TRBD2	TGCGCCAGCAGCCCCGGGACTACAATAGATACGCAGTATTTT	CASSPGTTIDTQYF
15	TRBJ2-5	NA	TRBV7-6	TRBD1	TGTGCCAGCAGACCGTGGGACAGGGGGCAAGAGACCCAGTACTTC	CASRPWDRGQETQYF
14	TRBJ2-3	few	TRBV5-1	NA	TGCGCCAGCAGCCCCGGGGATCTGGGGGATACGCAGTATTTT	CASSPGDLGDTQYF
15	TRBJ1-6	many	TRBV20-1	TRBD1	TGCAGTGCTAGAGTCGTAGGACAGGGGAACTCACCCCTCCACTTT	CSARVVGQGNSPLHF
16	TRBJ2-1	NA	TRBV5-1	TRBD2	TGCGCCAGCAGCTTGGCGGCGGGGGGGCCGGGGAATGAGCAGTTCTTC	CASSLAAGGPGNEQFF
15	TRBJ2-2	NA	TRBV6-1	NA	TGTGCCAGCAGTGAAGCAGTACGGGTGACCGGGGAGCTGTTTTTT	CASSEAVRVTGELFF
17	TRBJ2-2	few	TRBV2	TRBD2	TGTGCCAGCAGTCTTCTTAGCGGGAGATTTGACACCGGGGAGCTGTTTTTT	CASSLLSGRFDTGELFF
13	TRBJ2-3	few	TRBV6-1	TRBD1	TGTGCCATCGGACAGGATAACACAGATACGCAGTATTTT	CAIGQDNTDTQYF
16	TRBJ1-2	few	TRBV14	TRBD1	TGTGCCAGCAGCCCCGGGACAGGGAATTTCCCATATGGCTACACCTTC	CASSPGTGNFPYGYTF